A single sample gave rise to the 27 T cell receptor beta chains below, sequenced in a study of T cell responses to AZD1222 COVID-19 vaccine. Generated by immunoSEQ multiplex PCR, the TCRdb table keeps only in-frame clones and is missing some. Counted here are over 70,000 clones, 85% occurring once; the ten biggest clones make up 20%. This material consisted of peripheral blood, taken on day 0 of AZD1222 vaccination. Every receptor here comes from an adult in good health.

The genes are TRBV6-5 and TRBJ2-5; D is perhaps TRBD2 (7 bases). The ends were cut back, 7 bases at V and 5 bases at J, with 17 bases in the middle. Germline V lookup: CDR1 MNHEY, CDR2 SVGAGI. This CDR3 contains 14 residues. CDR3 residues: CASIGGAAVETQYF. CDR3 nucleotide sequence: TGTGCCAGCATAGGGGGGGCAGCTGTTGAGACCCAGTACTTC.

This chain links TRBV11-2 with TRBJ1-1; tentative D call: TRBD1 (5 bases). V was pared by 3 bases and J by 7 bases, with 15 bases between. Germline V gives CDR1 SGHAT, CDR2 FQNNGV. This CDR3 is 14 amino acids long. The CDR3 region has the DNA TGTGCCAGCAGCTTTTTGGGGGAGACGATTGAAGCTTTCTTT. Translation gives CASSFLGETIEAFF. The full variable domain, in which reference TRBV11-2 and TRBJ1-1 provide the parts outside the CDR3, is EAGVAQSPRYKIIEKRQSVAFWCNPISGHATLYWYQQILGQGPKLLIQFQNNGVVDDSQLPKDRFSAERLKGVDSTLKIQPAKLEDSAVYLCASSFLGETIEAFFGQGTRLTVV.

The chain links TRBV11-2 to TRBJ2-3; D perhaps matches TRBD1 (5 bases). Trimming removed 4 bases at V and 4 bases at J, with 18 bases between. This CDR3 is 16 amino acids long. The germline gives CDR1 SGHAT, CDR2 FQNNGV. In DNA, the CDR3 is TGTGCCAGCAGCTCGCAGGGATTCACACAGGCAGATACGCAGTATTTT. Its translation: CASSSQGFTQADTQYF.

This clone appeared a single time. Written as DNA, the CDR3 is TGTGCCAGCAGGGACAGGGGGAGATCCTACGAGCAGTACTTC. Translated, it gives CASRDRGRSYEQYF. This sequence joins TRBV6-5 and TRBJ2-7; TRBD1 agrees at 10 bases. Losses at the gene ends were 6 bases for V and 1 base for J; bases not matched to a gene: 3. The length of the CDR3 is 14 residues. The germline V gene has CDR1 MNHEY and CDR2 SVGAGI.

Here the CDR3 DNA reads TGTGCCACCAGCAGAGACGACCAAAAACTGTTTTTT. This sequence encodes CATSRDDQKLFF. V and J are TRBV15 and TRBJ1-4; no reliable D call. The CDR3 is made up of 12 amino acids. Trimming removed 0 bases from V and 9 bases from J, with 5 bases in between. The germline gives CDR1 LNHNV, CDR2 YYDKDF (reference sequence).

The chain employs TRBV9 and TRBJ2-5; TRBD2 matches at 10 bases. With 1 base clipped from V and 4 bases from J, the junction kept 4 bases outside the gene matches. Germline V gene lookup returns CDR1 SGDLS and CDR2 YYNGEE. The CDR3 has 15 residues. CDR3 DNA sequence: TGTGCCAGCAGCGTAAAAGCGGGGGGGCCAGAGACCCAGTACTTC. This gives the protein CASSVKAGGPETQYF.

V gene TRBV5-1 combines with J gene TRBJ2-7, with D unresolved. Germline loops: CDR1 SGHRS, CDR2 YFSETQ. Trimming pared 5 bases from V and 3 bases from J, leaving 12 bases between. CDR3 length equals 13 residues. The CDR3 region has the DNA TGCGCCAGCAGGGAAGCGCGAGACTACGAGCAGTACTTC. It yields the protein CASREARDYEQYF.

This chain links TRBV10-3 with TRBJ2-7, with a tentative D call TRBD1 (6 bases). The CDR3 totals 13 residues. Germline lookup yields CDR1 ENHRY and CDR2 SYGVKD. The V gene lost 8 bases and the J gene lost 5 bases, with 16 bases spanning the gap. For the CDR3, the DNA is TGTGCCATCTCCTCAGGGGTTCAGGACGAGCAGTACTTC. Translating it yields CAISSGVQDEQYF.

The chain couples TRBV5-1 to TRBJ2-3; TRBD2 agrees at 9 bases. Unmatched junction bases numbered 6, after V lost 0 bases and J lost 4 bases. Germline-derived CDR1 and CDR2 are SGHRS and YFSETQ. The CDR3 is made up of 16 amino acids. This CDR3 is CASSLAGRGGPDTQYF. The CDR3 DNA reads TGCGCCAGCAGCTTGGCGGGGCGGGGGGGCCCAGATACGCAGTATTTT.

The CDR3 nucleotides are TGTGCCAGCCGACCTCTGCAGGGATTAAATGATGGCTACACCTTC. Encoded protein: CASRPLQGLNDGYTF. The chain is built from TRBV6-5 and TRBJ1-2, with a weak D call TRBD1 (5 bases). The CDR3 runs to 15 residues. CDR1 is MNHEY, CDR2 SVGAGI, per germline. Trimming left V 8 bases short and J 6 bases short, with 22 bases between.

DNA for the CDR3: TGCGCCAGCAGCCAAGTGCCACCTCTCTATGGTGGCTACACCTTC. Translating gives CASSQVPPLYGGYTF. The genes are TRBV4-1 and TRBJ1-2; unclear D gene. Germline V gives CDR1 MGHRA, CDR2 YSYEKL. The CDR3 sequence is 15 residues long. V shed 1 base and J shed 7 bases, with 16 bases lying between them.

The chain carries TRBV10-2 and TRBJ1-2; D is possibly TRBD1 (6 bases). Trimming left V 3 bases short and J 6 bases short, with 17 bases between. Looked up from germline, CDR1 is WSHSY and CDR2 is SAAADI. This CDR3 has 15 residues. DNA for the CDR3: TGCGCCAGCAGTGACCCGGGGGAGGGGGTCAATGGCTACACCTTC. Amino acids: CASSDPGEGVNGYTF.

Concerning this clone: The sample holds other DNA sequences that translate to the same CDR3. This chain joins TRBV12-3 or TRBV12-4 and TRBJ1-1; a possible D gene is TRBD1 (5 bases). V was trimmed by 5 bases and J by 2 bases, leaving 9 bases between them. CDR3 length equals 13 residues. This CDR3 reads CASSPQGNTEAFF. The CDR3 DNA follows: TGTGCCAGCAGTCCTCAGGGAAACACTGAAGCTTTCTTT.

This clone was picked up a small number of times. This chain joins TRBV6-4 and TRBJ2-2; 7 bases agree with TRBD2. CDR1 MRHNA and CDR2 SNTAGT come from the germline V gene. The V segment lost 4 bases and the J segment 4 bases; nucleotides outside the gene matches: 3. The CDR3 is made up of 14 amino acids. In DNA form, the CDR3 reads TGTGCCAGCAGTGCCGTAGCGGGCACCGGGGAGCTGTTTTTT. This translates into CASSAVAGTGELFF.

In this sample, this clone turned up a few times. The chain is built from TRBV6-5 and TRBJ1-2, with TRBD1 identical over 8 bases. CDR1 is MNHEY and CDR2 is SVGAGI in the germline V gene. V dropped 5 bases and J dropped 6; count of bases not matched to a gene: 8. The CDR3 is 14 residues long. The CDR3 DNA reads TGTGCCAGCAGTCTACAGGGGGGGAACGATGGCTACACCTTC. Protein: CASSLQGGNDGYTF.

The chain carries TRBV19 and TRBJ1-2; D is unclear. CDR3 size: 13 residues. The ends were cut back, 3 bases at V and 5 bases at J, with 10 bases in the middle. Germline V gene lookup returns CDR1 LNHDA and CDR2 SQIVND (reference sequence). The CDR3 is CASSMDGSYGYTF. The DNA of the CDR3 is TGTGCCAGTAGTATGGACGGTTCTTATGGCTACACCTTC.

The rearrangement links TRBV11-2 to TRBJ1-2, with 7 bases identical to TRBD1. V gave up 2 bases and J gave up 7 bases; unmatched junction bases: 1. The germline CDR1 and CDR2 sequences are SGHAT and FQNNGV. CDR3 length: 12 amino acids. For the CDR3, the DNA is TGTGCCAGCAGCTTAACAGGGGTTGGCTACACCTTC. Amino acids: CASSLTGVGYTF. Together with reference TRBV11-2 and TRBJ1-2, the CDR3 gives the full variable domain: EAGVAQSPRYKIIEKRQSVAFWCNPISGHATLYWYQQILGQGPKLLIQFQNNGVVDDSQLPKDRFSAERLKGVDSTLKIQPAKLEDSAVYLCASSLTGVGYTFGSGTRLTVV.

V gene TRBV2 combines with J gene TRBJ2-1; 8 bases are a match to TRBD1. From germline, CDR1 is SNHLY and CDR2 FYNNEI. This CDR3 is built from 16 residues. V gave up 6 bases and J gave up 0 bases; unmatched junction bases: 7. The DNA of the CDR3 is TGTGCCAGCAGGACAGGACAGGGTAGCTCCTACAATGAGCAGTTCTTC. Translating gives CASRTGQGSSYNEQFF.

This chain connects TRBV5-5 to TRBJ2-6; no definite D call. The CDR3 covers 18 residues. Trimming pared 0 bases from V and 0 bases from J, leaving 13 bases between. Germline V gene sequence: CDR1 SGHKS, CDR2 YYEKEE (reference sequence). This CDR3 reads CASSLVVFRLSGANVLTF. CDR3 sequence (DNA): TGTGCCAGCAGCTTGGTAGTTTTCAGGCTCTCTGGGGCCAACGTCCTGACTTTC.

V and J are TRBV5-1 and TRBJ1-2; tentative D call: TRBD1 (5 bases). The CDR3 contains 15 residues. Trimming took 4 bases from V and 2 from J, leaving 15 bases between them. Per germline, CDR1 SGHRS and CDR2 YFSETQ. This CDR3 reads CASSTGHITNYGYTF. The CDR3 nucleotides read TGCGCCAGCAGCACCGGACACATTACGAACTATGGCTACACCTTC.

CDR3: CASSPGSGRLAAKTGELFF. For the CDR3, the DNA is TGTGCCAGTAGCCCCGGGTCCGGGCGACTAGCGGCCAAAACGGGGGAGCTGTTTTTT. The chain has TRBV19 and TRBJ2-2; 9 bases are a match to TRBD2. V shed 6 bases, J shed 8 bases, and the junction held 22 bases outside the gene matches. This CDR3 has 19 residues. From germline, CDR1 is LNHDA and CDR2 SQIVND (reference sequence).

The chain couples TRBV19 to TRBJ1-2; 9 bases are a match to TRBD1. CDR1 is LNHDA and CDR2 is SQIVND in the germline V gene (reference sequence). The CDR3 has 12 amino acids. V shed 5 bases, J shed 7 bases, and the junction held 2 bases outside the gene matches. CDR3 DNA: TGTGCCAGTAGTGAGGACAGGGGTGGCTACACCTTC. Translated, it gives CASSEDRGGYTF.

The chain recombines TRBV29-1 with TRBJ2-7; no clear D gene. The V end lost 0 bases, the J end lost 2 bases, and 11 bases lay between the germline ends. Per germline, CDR1 SQVTM and CDR2 ANQGSEA. The CDR3 runs 14 residues. The CDR3 is CSVEDPDGAYEQYF. DNA for the CDR3: TGCAGCGTTGAAGATCCCGACGGAGCCTACGAGCAGTACTTC.

J is TRBJ1-2 and V is TRBV24-1; 7 nucleotides align to TRBD1. The trim removed 4 bases at V and 8 bases at J, leaving 6 bases unmatched. Looked up from germline, CDR1 is KGHDR and CDR2 is SFDVKD. CDR3 length: 13 amino acids. CDR3 region: CATSETQGKGYTF. The DNA of the CDR3 is TGTGCCACCAGTGAAACACAGGGGAAGGGCTACACCTTC.

The rearrangement links TRBV5-1 to TRBJ2-7; D may be TRBD2 (6 bases). V was clipped by 5 bases and J by 6 bases, with 12 bases between them. CDR1 is SGHRS and CDR2 is YFSETQ in the germline V gene. This CDR3 is 12 amino acids long. This CDR3 reads CASRGRELEQYF. For the CDR3, the DNA is TGCGCCAGCAGAGGGCGGGAACTCGAGCAGTACTTC.

This chain's CDR3 is CSASPGDGTDTQYF. The CDR3 DNA follows: TGCAGTGCTAGTCCAGGGGACGGCACAGATACGCAGTATTTT. The chain has TRBV20-1 and TRBJ2-3, with D maybe TRBD1 (6 bases). The length of the CDR3 is 14 residues. Germline values: CDR1 DFQATT, CDR2 SNEGSKA (reference sequence). V was cut by 3 bases and J by 1 base, with 11 bases left in between.

The chain carries TRBV10-2 and TRBJ1-1; the D gene is possibly TRBD1 (6 bases). CDR1 and CDR2 from the germline V gene are WSHSY and SAAADI. V shed 2 bases and J shed 5 bases, with 15 bases lying between them. The CDR3 consists of 15 residues. In nucleotides, the CDR3 is TGCGCCAGCAGTGAGGCTACAGGGCTCGTTACTGAAGCTTTCTTT. As protein: CASSEATGLVTEAFF.